The 3 T cell receptor beta chains reported below all come from one sample, sequenced in a study of response to subunit inactivated influenza vaccine. One entry per CDR3 protein, called by TCRdb with MiXCR from the RT-PCR reads. This sample carries around 580,000 distinct CDR3 sequences, roughly 10% of them seen once, and the ten largest clones take 10%. Sample: PBMCs from blood, taken on the day of vaccination. The receptors originated from a man aged 45-65 years who received an inactivated influenza vaccine.

At least ten counts were recorded for this clonotype. The junction and the germline gene differ at one end; a read error may be behind it. The chain is built from TRBV7-2 and TRBJ2-7; 11 nucleotides agree with TRBD2. In germline, CDR1 is SGHTA, CDR2 FQGNSA. The CDR3 is 14 residues long. The CDR3 DNA reads TGTGCCAGCAGCGTAGCGGGGGGGCCCTACGAGCAGTACTTC. It translates to CASSVAGGPYEQYF.

The sample holds many counts of this clonotype. The rearrangement joins TRBV20-1 to TRBJ2-3; 7 positions match TRBD2. CDR1 and CDR2 (germline): DFQATT, SNEGSKA (reference sequence). The CDR3 totals 16 residues. With 5 bases clipped from V and 4 bases from J, the junction kept 15 bases outside the gene matches. Here the CDR3 reads CSAGVPGRGRSDTQYF. The CDR3 region has the DNA TGCAGTGCTGGCGTCCCCGGGCGGGGGAGATCAGATACGCAGTATTTT.

The V and J genes are TRBV28 and TRBJ1-1; D gene ambiguous. The CDR3 consists of 15 residues. V was trimmed by 2 bases and J by 1 base, leaving 11 bases between them. Germline CDR1 is MDHEN and CDR2 is SYDVKM. CDR3 region: CASSLGGLANTEAFF. The CDR3 bases are TGTGCCAGCAGTTTAGGTGGACTCGCGAACACTGAAGCTTTCTTT.